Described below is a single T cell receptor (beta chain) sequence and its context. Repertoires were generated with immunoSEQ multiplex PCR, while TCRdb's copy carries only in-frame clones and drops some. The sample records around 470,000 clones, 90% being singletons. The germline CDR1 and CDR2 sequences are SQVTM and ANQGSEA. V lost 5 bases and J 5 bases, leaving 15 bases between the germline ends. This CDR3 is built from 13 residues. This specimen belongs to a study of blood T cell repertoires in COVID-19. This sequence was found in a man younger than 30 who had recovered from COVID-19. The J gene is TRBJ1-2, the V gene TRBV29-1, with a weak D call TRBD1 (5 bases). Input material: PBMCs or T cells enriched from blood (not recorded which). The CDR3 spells CSVSTGVGYGYTF. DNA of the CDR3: TGCAGCGTTTCTACAGGTGTAGGGTATGGCTACACCTTC.